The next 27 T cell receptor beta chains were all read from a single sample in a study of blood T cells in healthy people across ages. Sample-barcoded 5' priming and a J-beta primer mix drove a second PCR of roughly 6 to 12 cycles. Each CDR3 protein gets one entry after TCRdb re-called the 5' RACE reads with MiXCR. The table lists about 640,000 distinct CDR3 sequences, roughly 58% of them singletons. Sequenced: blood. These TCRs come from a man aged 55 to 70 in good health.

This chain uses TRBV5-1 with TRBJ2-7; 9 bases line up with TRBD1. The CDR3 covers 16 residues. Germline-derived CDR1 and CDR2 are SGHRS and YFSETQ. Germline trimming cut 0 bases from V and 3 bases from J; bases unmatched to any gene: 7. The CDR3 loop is CASSLAPGQGLYEQYF. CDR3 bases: TGCGCCAGCAGCTTGGCACCGGGACAGGGCCTCTACGAGCAGTACTTC.

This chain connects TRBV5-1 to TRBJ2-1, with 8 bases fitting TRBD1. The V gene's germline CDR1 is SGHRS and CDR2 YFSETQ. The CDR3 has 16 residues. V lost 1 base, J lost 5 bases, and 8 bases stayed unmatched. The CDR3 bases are TGCGCCAGCAGCTTGACTGACAGGGGTACTAACAATGAGCAGTTCTTC. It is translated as CASSLTDRGTNNEQFF.

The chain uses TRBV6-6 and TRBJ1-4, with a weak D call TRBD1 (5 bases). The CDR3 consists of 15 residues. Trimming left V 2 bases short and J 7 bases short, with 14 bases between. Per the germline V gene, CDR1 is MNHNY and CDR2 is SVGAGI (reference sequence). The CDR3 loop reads CASSYIGRDGEKLFF. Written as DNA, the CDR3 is TGTGCCAGCAGTTACATTGGCAGGGACGGTGAAAAACTGTTTTTT.

CDR3 in DNA: TGCAGTGCTAGTGTGGCGGGGGGCCCCGGGGAGCTGTTTTTT. Residues: CSASVAGGPGELFF. The rearrangement uses TRBV20-1 and TRBJ2-2; 8 bases are a match to TRBD2. V was pared by 3 bases and J by 6 bases, with 6 bases of the junction left unmatched. The CDR3 sequence is 14 residues long. Germline-derived CDR1 and CDR2 are DFQATT and SNEGSKA (reference sequence).

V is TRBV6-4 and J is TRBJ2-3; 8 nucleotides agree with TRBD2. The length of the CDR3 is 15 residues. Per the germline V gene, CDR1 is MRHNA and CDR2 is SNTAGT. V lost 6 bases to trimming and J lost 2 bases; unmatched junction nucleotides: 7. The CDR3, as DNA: TGTGCCAGCAGATTAGCGGGGCCTACCACAGATACGCAGTATTTT. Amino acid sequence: CASRLAGPTTDTQYF.

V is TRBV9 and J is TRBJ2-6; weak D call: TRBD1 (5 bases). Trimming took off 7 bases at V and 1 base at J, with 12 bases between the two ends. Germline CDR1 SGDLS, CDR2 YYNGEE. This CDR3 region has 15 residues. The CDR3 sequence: CASATQGSGANVLTF. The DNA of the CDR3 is TGTGCCAGCGCCACGCAGGGATCTGGGGCCAACGTCCTGACTTTC.

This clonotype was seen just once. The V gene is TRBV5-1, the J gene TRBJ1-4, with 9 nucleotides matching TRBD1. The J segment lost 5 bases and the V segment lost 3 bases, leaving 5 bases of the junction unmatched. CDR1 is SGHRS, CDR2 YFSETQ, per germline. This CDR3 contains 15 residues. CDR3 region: CASSSGQGRNEKLFF. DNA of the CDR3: TGCGCCAGCAGCTCCGGACAGGGGAGGAATGAAAAACTGTTTTTT.

The CDR3 reads CASSLGAEFAYNEQFF. In DNA form, the CDR3 reads TGTGCCAGCAGCTTGGGGGCGGAATTCGCCTACAATGAGCAGTTCTTC. The chain links TRBV5-6 to TRBJ2-1, with D uncertain. The CDR3 is 16 residues long. Germline V gene data show CDR1 as SGHDT and CDR2 as YYEEEE. Trimming pared 0 bases from V and 2 bases from J, leaving 12 bases between.

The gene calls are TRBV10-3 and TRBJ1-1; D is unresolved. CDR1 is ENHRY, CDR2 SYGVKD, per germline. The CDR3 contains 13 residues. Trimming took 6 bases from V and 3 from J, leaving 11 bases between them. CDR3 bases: TGTGCCATCAGGGGGAGGCAATACACTGAAGCTTTCTTT. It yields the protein CAIRGRQYTEAFF.

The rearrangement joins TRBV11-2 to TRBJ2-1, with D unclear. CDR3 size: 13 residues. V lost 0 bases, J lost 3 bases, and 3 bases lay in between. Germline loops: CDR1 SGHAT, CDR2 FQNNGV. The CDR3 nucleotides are TGTGCCAGCAGCTTAGAGTACTACAATGAGCAGTTCTTC. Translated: CASSLEYYNEQFF.

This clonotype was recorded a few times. The CDR3 reads CASSEGGNTQYF. CDR3 bases: TGCGCCAGCAGTGAAGGAGGGAATACGCAGTATTTT. The genes are TRBV10-1 and TRBJ2-3; weak D call: TRBD2 (6 bases). Germline CDR1 and CDR2: WNHNN and SYGVQD (reference sequence). This CDR3 comprises 12 residues. Deletions cut 3 bases from V and 7 bases from J, with 8 bases between.

In DNA form, the CDR3 reads TGTGCCAGCAGTGACCCCTTAGCGGGGGGGGTAGATACGCAGTATTTT. This sequence encodes CASSDPLAGGVDTQYF. The chain combines TRBV25-1 with TRBJ2-3; 11 bases align to TRBD2. There are 16 residues in the CDR3. J lost 5 bases, V lost 3 bases, and 7 bases had no gene match. The V gene's germline CDR1 is MGHDK and CDR2 SYGVNS.

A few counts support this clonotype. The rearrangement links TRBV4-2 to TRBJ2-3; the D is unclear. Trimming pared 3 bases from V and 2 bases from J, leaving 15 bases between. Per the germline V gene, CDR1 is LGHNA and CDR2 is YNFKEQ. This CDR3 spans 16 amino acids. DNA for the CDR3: TGTGCCAGCAGCCATAGGTTGGACGGTCTCACAGATACGCAGTATTTT. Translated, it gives CASSHRLDGLTDTQYF.

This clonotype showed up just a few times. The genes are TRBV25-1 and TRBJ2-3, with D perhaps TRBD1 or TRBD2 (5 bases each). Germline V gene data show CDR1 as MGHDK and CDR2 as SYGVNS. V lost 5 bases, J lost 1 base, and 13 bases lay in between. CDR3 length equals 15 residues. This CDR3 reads CASSSGAGRTDTQYF. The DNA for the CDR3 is TGTGCCAGCAGTTCTGGGGCGGGTCGCACAGATACGCAGTATTTT.

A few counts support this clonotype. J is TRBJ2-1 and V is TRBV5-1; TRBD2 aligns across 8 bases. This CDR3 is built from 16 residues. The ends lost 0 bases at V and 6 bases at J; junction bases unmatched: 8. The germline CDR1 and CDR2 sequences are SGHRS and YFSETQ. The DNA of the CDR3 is TGCGCCAGCAGCTTGGTTGTAGCGGGGTCGCGCAATGAGCAGTTCTTC. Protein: CASSLVVAGSRNEQFF.

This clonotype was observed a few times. Written as DNA, the CDR3 is TGTGCCAGCAGCTTGCGGACAGGGCGGGACACTGAAGCTTTCTTT. This translates into CASSLRTGRDTEAFF. The V and J genes are TRBV5-6 and TRBJ1-1; 8 nucleotides line up with TRBD1. Trimming took 1 base from V and 3 from J; bases not matched to a gene: 5. This CDR3 is built from 15 residues. Germline CDR1 and CDR2: SGHDT and YYEEEE.

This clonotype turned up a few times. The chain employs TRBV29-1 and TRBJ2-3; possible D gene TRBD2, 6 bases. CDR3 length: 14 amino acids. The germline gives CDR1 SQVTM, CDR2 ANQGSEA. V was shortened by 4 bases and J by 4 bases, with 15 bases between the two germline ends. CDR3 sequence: CSVGLGGTADTQYF. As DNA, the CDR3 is TGCAGCGTTGGCCTGGGCGGGACTGCAGATACGCAGTATTTT.

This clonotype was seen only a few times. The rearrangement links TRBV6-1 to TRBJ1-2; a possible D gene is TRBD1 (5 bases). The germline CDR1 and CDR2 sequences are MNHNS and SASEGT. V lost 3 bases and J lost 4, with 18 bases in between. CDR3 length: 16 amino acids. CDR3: CASSDRAGLPFYGYTF. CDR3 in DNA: TGTGCCAGCAGTGATCGGGCAGGGCTACCATTCTATGGCTACACCTTC.

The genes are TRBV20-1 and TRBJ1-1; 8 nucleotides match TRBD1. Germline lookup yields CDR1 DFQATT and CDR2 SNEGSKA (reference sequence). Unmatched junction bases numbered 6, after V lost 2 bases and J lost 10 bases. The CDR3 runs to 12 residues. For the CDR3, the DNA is TGCAGTGCTAGACCGGACAGGGAGGGAGCTTTCTTT. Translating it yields CSARPDREGAFF.

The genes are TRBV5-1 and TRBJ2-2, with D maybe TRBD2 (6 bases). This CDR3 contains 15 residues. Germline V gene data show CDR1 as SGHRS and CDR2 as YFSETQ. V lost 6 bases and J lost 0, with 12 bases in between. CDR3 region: CASTIGGANTGELFF. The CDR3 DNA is TGCGCCAGCACCATTGGAGGGGCGAACACCGGGGAGCTGTTTTTT.

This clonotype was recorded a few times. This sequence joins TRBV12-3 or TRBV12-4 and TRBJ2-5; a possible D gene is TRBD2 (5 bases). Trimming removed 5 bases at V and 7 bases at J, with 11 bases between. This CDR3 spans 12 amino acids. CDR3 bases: TGTGCCAGCAGTCCCCCGGGGTGGACCCAGTACTTC. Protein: CASSPPGWTQYF.

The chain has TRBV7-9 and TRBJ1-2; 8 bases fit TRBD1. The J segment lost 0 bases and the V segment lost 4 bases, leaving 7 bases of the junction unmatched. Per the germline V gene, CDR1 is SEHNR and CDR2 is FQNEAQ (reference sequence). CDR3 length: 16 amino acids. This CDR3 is CASSSRQGRTNYGYTF. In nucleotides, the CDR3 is TGTGCCAGCAGCTCCCGACAGGGGAGGACTAACTATGGCTACACCTTC.

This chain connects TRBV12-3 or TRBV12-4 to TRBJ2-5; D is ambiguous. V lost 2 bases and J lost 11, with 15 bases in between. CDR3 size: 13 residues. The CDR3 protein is CASSLHTMGEQYF. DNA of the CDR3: TGTGCCAGCAGTTTACATACGATGGGTGAGCAGTACTTC.

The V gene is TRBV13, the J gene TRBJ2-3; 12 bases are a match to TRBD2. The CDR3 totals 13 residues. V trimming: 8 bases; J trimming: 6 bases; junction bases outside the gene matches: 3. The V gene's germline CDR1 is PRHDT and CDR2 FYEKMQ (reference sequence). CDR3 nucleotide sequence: TGTGCCAGCTTACTAGCGGGGGGCGATACGCAGTATTTT. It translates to CASLLAGGDTQYF. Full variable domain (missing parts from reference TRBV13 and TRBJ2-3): AAGVIQSPRHLIKEKRETATLKCYPIPRHDTVYWYQQGPGQDPQFLISFYEKMQSDKGSIPDRFSAQQFSDYHSELNMSSLELGDSALYFCASLLAGGDTQYFGPGTRLTVL.

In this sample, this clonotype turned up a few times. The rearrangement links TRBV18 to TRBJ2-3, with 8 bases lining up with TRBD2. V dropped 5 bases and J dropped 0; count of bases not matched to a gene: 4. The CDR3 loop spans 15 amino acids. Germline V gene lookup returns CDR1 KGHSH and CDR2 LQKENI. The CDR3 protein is CASSEERGSTDTQYF. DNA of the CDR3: TGTGCCAGCTCAGAAGAGCGGGGGAGCACAGATACGCAGTATTTT. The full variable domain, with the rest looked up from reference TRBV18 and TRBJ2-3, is NAGVMQNPRHLVRRRGQEARLRCSPMKGHSHVYWYRQLPEEGLKFMVYLQKENIIDESGMPKERFSAEFPKEGPSILRIQQVVRGDSAAYFCASSEERGSTDTQYFGPGTRLTVL.

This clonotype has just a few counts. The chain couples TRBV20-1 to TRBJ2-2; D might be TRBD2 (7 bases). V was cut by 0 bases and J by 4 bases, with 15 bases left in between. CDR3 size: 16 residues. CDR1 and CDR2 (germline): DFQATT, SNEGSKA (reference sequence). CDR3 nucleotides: TGCAGTGCTAGAGATGAGACGGGGGGCCGCACCGGGGAGCTGTTTTTT. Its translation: CSARDETGGRTGELFF.

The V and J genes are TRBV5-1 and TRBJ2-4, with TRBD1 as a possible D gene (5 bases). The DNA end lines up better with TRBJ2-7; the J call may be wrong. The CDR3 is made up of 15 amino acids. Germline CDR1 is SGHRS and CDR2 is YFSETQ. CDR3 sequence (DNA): TGCGCCAGCAGCCGGTCAGACGGACACCTCTACGAGCAGTACTTC. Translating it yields CASSRSDGHLYEQYF.